Presented here are 2 T cell receptor beta chains from one specimen sequenced in a study of blood T cell repertoires in COVID-19. Sequencing was performed with immunoSEQ multiplex PCR; in TCRdb, only in-frame clones are kept and a portion is missing. The sample yields some 87,000 clones, around four fifths seen once. Sequenced input: peripheral blood. The receptors derive from a human donor in a cohort sampled during active COVID-19.

V and J are TRBV6-5 and TRBJ2-5; 11 bases are shared with TRBD1. CDR3 length: 16 residues. V shed 2 bases and J 4 bases; nucleotides not matched to a gene: 6. Germline CDR1 MNHEY, CDR2 SVGAGI. Here the CDR3 reads CASSYVRTGGGETQYF. The CDR3 coding sequence is TGTGCCAGCAGTTACGTCCGGACAGGGGGCGGAGAGACCCAGTACTTC.

The V gene is TRBV28, the J gene TRBJ2-3; 11 bases are a match to TRBD1. Losses at the gene ends were 1 base for V and 6 bases for J; bases not matched to a gene: 12. Germline-derived CDR1 and CDR2 are MDHEN and SYDVKM. This CDR3 is built from 18 residues. The CDR3 nucleotides are TGTGCCAGCAGTTTATCGACTGGTTGGGACAGGGGGATGGATACGCAGTATTTT. Encoded protein: CASSLSTGWDRGMDTQYF.